The source of this T cell receptor (beta chain) is a study of T cells in women clearing cervical HPV infection (dated by TCRdb to the late 2010s). Context from the whole study: The cases were some 26 women with histologically confirmed HPV16-related CIN3 or worse, and 2 of those women had invasive cancers. The 25 controls were women who cleared a single incident HPV16 infection within 12 months without developing precancer or cancer. An exploratory proof-of-principle case-control study, nested within the Guanacaste HPV Natural History Study in Costa Rica, was conducted to compare TCR repertoires across cervical HPV16 outcomes. Cases and controls were matched on age within five years and on year of sample collection. Since HLA typing was available for only a few women, HLA type could not be ruled out as a confounder. For cases, a median interval of approximately 140 days, with an interquartile range of 90 to 200 days, was observed between lesion detection and blood sampling. Five blinded duplicates per group were added as quality controls, so that approximately 60 samples were obtained: 50 or so participants and around 10 replicates. The parent cohort enrolled under 11,000 women aged 18 or older in Guanacaste, Costa Rica, in about 1992 to 1994 and followed the women for 7 to 8 years. Case blood was taken at the visit when the lesion was first identified, whereas control blood was taken when infection was no longer detected. A median age of approximately 34 years was observed in cases versus 38 in controls, and no significant differences in baseline characteristics were found. Findings and caveats that apply to the study as a whole: By combining richness with V gene abundances, random forest classifiers separated cases from controls with an estimated AUC of about 0.86. TRBV6-7 relative abundance was lower in cases than in controls (approximately 0.1% versus 0.16%; Bonferroni P = 0.0008). Across sequencing depths, CIN3+ cases showed significantly higher TCR repertoire richness than controls, but evenness did not differ between the groups. The cross-sectional design could not show whether the associations came before the infection or were a result of it, and neither effector/memory subsets nor HPV-specific T cells were isolated. Because the number of T cells in each sample was unknown, differences in richness could reflect differing T-cell content rather than repertoire biology.

From the germline V gene, CDR1 is SGHNT and CDR2 is YENEEA. The CDR3 runs 12 residues from the cysteine to the phenylalanine. Of the CDR3's DNA, 27 bases were read; they are in frame from base 1. V drops 5 bases and J drops 0 bases, leaving 5 bases in between. Every participant had a single incident cervical HPV16 infection, and women with prevalent HPV16 infections were excluded. Cervical HPV DNA was detected by MY09/MY11 PCR and genotyped by dot-blot hybridization. Under 19 mL of heparinized blood were centrifuged, and the buffy coat was aliquoted, frozen at -30°C, then stored at -80°C. QIAGEN kits were used to extract genomic DNA from the buffy coat specimens. On this clone: It lacks a known antigen. The sequence runs out 3 residues before the end of the CDR3; the remainder is reconstructed from the germline J gene.

The immunoSEQ assay used multiplex PCR to amplify TCR beta CDR3 regions from an average of approximately 1,200 ng of genomic DNA per sample. To correct primer bias, the assay used a complete synthetic TCR repertoire to set an amplification baseline. The amplicons were sequenced using the Illumina platform. The paper's data handling went like this. Sequences were error-corrected by clustering with frequency ratios and a modified nearest-neighbor algorithm and were then analyzed in the immunoSEQ Analyzer with IMGT gene definitions. At each rarefaction depth, TCR richness and evenness were averaged across 20 rarefaction repeats, and samples with fewer sequences than that depth were excluded. Wilcoxon rank sum tests with FDR correction were used to compare V, D and J gene relative abundances between the groups. An intraclass correlation of around 96% for TCR richness and an average of roughly 76% across 60 to 80 gene segments were obtained from the blinded duplicates. The immuneACCESS repertoire file appears here via TCRdb, limited to in-frame rearrangements. These files lack a portion of the clones; in checked studies, under half of the deficit traces to unresolved V genes, and the cause of the others is not known. V and J calls and clone size are those listed in that table; D and trimming were worked out from the DNA. This sample's table carries 25,000 to 35,000 clones. In total, the top ten clones hold roughly 2.8% of the sample.

The chain is encoded by TRBV11-3 joined to TRBJ2-7, with the D gene too uncertain to name. The source is a woman aged 18-70 years with a cervical HPV16 infection that either progressed to CIN3+ or cleared (not recorded which). Sequenced: blood buffy coat. The DNA read from the CDR3 is TGTGCCAGCAGCCAGAACTCCTACGAG. It codes for CASSQNSYE. Given in full, the CDR3 is CASSQNSYEQYF.